A single sample is the source of the 18 T cell receptor beta chains below, sequenced in a study of response to subunit inactivated influenza vaccine. TCRdb re-analysed the RT-PCR reads in MiXCR, keeping a single row per CDR3 protein. Of about 500,000 distinct CDR3 sequences listed, 15% to 20% are singletons. This specimen consisted of CD4+ T cells sorted from PBMCs, obtained around 25 months after vaccination. These receptors came from a man between 50 and 75 years old who received an inactivated influenza vaccine.

There are a few counts of this clonotype. The V gene is TRBV7-2, the J gene TRBJ1-2; D unresolved. The ends were cut back, 5 bases at V and 0 bases at J, with 10 bases in the middle. Germline values: CDR1 SGHTA, CDR2 FQGNSA. The CDR3 extends over 14 amino acids. Written as DNA, the CDR3 is TGTGCCAGCAGCCGAAAAATATCTAACTATGGCTACACCTTC. Amino acid sequence: CASSRKISNYGYTF.

This clonotype was detected many times. The chain recombines TRBV29-1 with TRBJ2-1, with D hard to call. Germline-derived CDR1 and CDR2 are SQVTM and ANQGSEA. This CDR3 is built from 14 residues. Trimming left V 3 bases short and J 4 bases short, with 13 bases between. Here the CDR3 reads CSVEGTGDYNEQFF. The CDR3 DNA sequence: TGCAGCGTTGAGGGAACTGGGGATTACAATGAGCAGTTCTTC.

This clonotype was counted a few times. The V gene is TRBV9, the J gene TRBJ2-2, with D perhaps assigned TRBD1 or TRBD2 (6 bases each). V was shortened by 6 bases and J by 0 bases, with 12 bases between the two germline ends. Per the germline V gene, CDR1 is SGDLS and CDR2 is YYNGEE. The CDR3 has 15 residues. As DNA, the CDR3 is TGTGCCAGCACCGAGGAGGGGGCGAACACCGGGGAGCTGTTTTTT. This translates into CASTEEGANTGELFF.

Within the sample, this clonotype is large. The rearrangement uses TRBV29-1 and TRBJ2-7; D gene unclear. V was shortened by 6 bases and J by 6 bases, with 12 bases between the two germline ends. Germline V gene sequence: CDR1 SQVTM, CDR2 ANQGSEA. This CDR3 is built from 11 residues. CDR3 sequence: CSVAEHREQYF. The CDR3 DNA reads as TGCAGCGTAGCAGAACACCGCGAGCAGTACTTC.

This clonotype was seen at least ten times. The rearrangement joins TRBV28 to TRBJ1-5; the D gene is possibly TRBD1 (5 bases). Trimming removed 0 bases at V and 2 bases at J, with 11 bases between. Germline V gives CDR1 MDHEN, CDR2 SYDVKM. This CDR3 is 16 amino acids long. This CDR3 is CASSLWGGAGNQPQHF. CDR3 sequence (DNA): TGTGCCAGCAGTTTATGGGGAGGGGCGGGCAATCAGCCCCAGCATTTT.

In its sample, this clonotype was seen a few times. The CDR3 DNA follows: TGTGCCAGCAGTCCCGTAACAGGGGGCTTGGAGACCCAGTACTTC. Translated: CASSPVTGGLETQYF. The chain employs TRBV28 and TRBJ2-5; 9 bases map to TRBD1. The CDR3 length is 15 residues. V trimming: 5 bases; J trimming: 5 bases; junction bases outside the gene matches: 9. Germline CDR1 MDHEN, CDR2 SYDVKM.

CDR3 sequence: CSASRQTDSGANVLTF. The DNA for the CDR3 is TGCAGTGCTAGTCGTCAGACCGACTCTGGGGCCAACGTCCTGACTTTC. The chain recombines TRBV20-1 with TRBJ2-6; D is undetermined. V dropped 3 bases and J dropped 0 bases, with 12 bases sitting between them. Looked up from germline, CDR1 is DFQATT and CDR2 is SNEGSKA (reference sequence). The CDR3 spans 16 residues.

CDR3 sequence reads: CSARDSGRGRPGELFF. CDR3 nucleotides: TGCAGTGCTAGAGATTCGGGCAGGGGGCGCCCCGGGGAGCTGTTTTTT. The chain is built from TRBV20-1 and TRBJ2-2; 8 bases align to TRBD1. CDR3 length equals 16 residues. Unmatched junction bases numbered 9, after V lost 0 bases and J lost 6 bases. Per the germline V gene, CDR1 is DFQATT and CDR2 is SNEGSKA (reference sequence).

V is TRBV20-1 and J is TRBJ2-7, with D perhaps TRBD1 or TRBD2 (7 bases each). From germline, CDR1 is DFQATT and CDR2 SNEGSKA (reference sequence). The CDR3 runs to 15 residues. Trimming stripped 2 bases from V and 3 bases from J, with 17 bases between. The DNA for the CDR3 is TGCAGTGCTAGAAGGGGAGGGGGCATTGGCTACGAGCAGTACTTC. Residues: CSARRGGGIGYEQYF.

The CDR3 protein is CASSHALAEQFF. The CDR3 DNA is TGTGCCAGCAGTCATGCTTTGGCTGAGCAGTTCTTC. The chain employs TRBV6-5 and TRBJ2-1; no firm D call. The CDR3 consists of 12 residues. V shed 5 bases and J shed 9 bases, with 11 bases lying between them. Germline lookup yields CDR1 MNHEY and CDR2 SVGAGI.

This clonotype was found once. The chain recombines TRBV25-1 with TRBJ2-7; TRBD2 matches 10 bases. CDR3 size: 22 residues. After removal of 0 bases from V and 3 bases from J, the junction contained 23 bases not matched to a gene. Per the germline V gene, CDR1 is MGHDK and CDR2 is SYGVNS. The CDR3 DNA reads TGTGCCAGCAGTGAATATGGTTCTTTGTGGCTAGCGGGAGCCCAACAGAACTACGAGCAGTACTTC. This gives the protein CASSEYGSLWLAGAQQNYEQYF.

This clonotype was seen ten or more times. The chain joins TRBV7-2 to TRBJ1-6, with unresolved D. V lost 5 bases and J lost 7, with 9 bases in between. Germline V lookup: CDR1 SGHTA, CDR2 FQGNSA. This CDR3 comprises 13 residues. CDR3 sequence reads: CASSVGGNSPLHF. The CDR3 region has the DNA TGTGCCAGCAGCGTAGGCGGGAATTCACCCCTCCACTTT.

This clonotype was detected many times. The J gene is TRBJ2-2, the V gene TRBV5-1; D may be TRBD1 or TRBD2 (6 bases each). The V and J ends lost 4 bases and 3 bases respectively, with 16 bases between them. The CDR3 totals 16 residues. The V gene's germline CDR1 is SGHRS and CDR2 YFSETQ. The CDR3 reads CASSDGGTGYTGELFF. The DNA for the CDR3 is TGCGCCAGCAGCGACGGGGGTACAGGGTACACCGGGGAGCTGTTTTTT.

This clonotype was picked up a small number of times. The V gene is TRBV11-1, the J gene TRBJ2-1, with a tentative D call TRBD2 (7 bases). The CDR3 extends over 19 amino acids. Trimming removed 7 bases at V and 6 bases at J, with 31 bases between. The V gene's germline CDR1 is SGHAT and CDR2 FQDESV (reference sequence). The CDR3: CASTPGRGTTERDGNEQFF. The CDR3 bases are TGTGCCAGCACCCCGGGGAGGGGGACAACCGAACGGGACGGCAATGAGCAGTTCTTC.

This clonotype was detected ten times or more. The CDR3 nucleotides read TGTGCCAGCAGTGACGGGGGGCACAATGAGCAGTTCTTC. Translating it yields CASSDGGHNEQFF. J is TRBJ2-1 and V is TRBV6-2 or TRBV6-3, with D maybe TRBD2 (7 bases). V lost 5 bases to trimming and J lost 5 bases, with 10 bases between them. Germline V lookup: CDR1 MNHEY, CDR2 SVGEGT. CDR3 length: 13 residues.

This chain connects TRBV6-5 to TRBJ2-7, with a tentative D call TRBD2 (7 bases). CDR3 length: 15 residues. V was shortened by 4 bases and J by 4 bases, with 17 bases between the two germline ends. Germline CDR1 reads MNHEY; CDR2 reads SVGAGI. For the CDR3, the DNA is TGTGCCAGCAGTTTGCGCGGGGGCTTGGGATACGAGCAGTACTTC. This sequence encodes CASSLRGGLGYEQYF.

This clonotype appeared a few times. V and J are TRBV10-3 and TRBJ2-2; 8 nucleotides match TRBD2. The V gene end was trimmed by 6 bases and the J gene end by 11 bases; junction bases not matched to a gene: 14. The germline V gene encodes CDR1 ENHRY and CDR2 SYGVKD. The CDR3 length is 15 residues. CDR3 protein: CAIRKFTGLEVELFF. The CDR3 region has the DNA TGTGCCATCAGGAAATTTACGGGACTAGAAGTAGAGCTGTTTTTT.

The gene calls are TRBV4-3 and TRBJ2-2; D may be TRBD2 (6 bases). This CDR3 region has 18 residues. CDR1 is LGHNA and CDR2 is YSLEER in the germline V gene. V was clipped by 5 bases and J by 0 bases, with 19 bases between them. For the CDR3, the DNA is TGCGCCAGCAGCACATCCCGGGGGATCGGCCCGAACACCGGGGAGCTGTTTTTT. This translates into CASSTSRGIGPNTGELFF.